Below, one T cell receptor (beta chain) is given with its context. Its specificity is not known. The CDR3 is cut off 3 residues early in the read; its end comes from the germline J gene. The data derive from a study of Tregs in tolerant kidney transplant recipients. Mixed chimerism was transient after nonmyeloablative marrow transplants from related graft donors. Unstimulated regulatory T cells (CD4+CD25+CD127-), CD4+CD25- non-regulatory cells, CD4 and CD8 cells were FACS-sorted from thawed PBMCs. This CDR3 region has 14 residues. The germline V gene has CDR1 LNHDA and CDR2 SQIVND (reference sequence). Trimming pared 7 bases from V and 6 bases from J, leaving 18 bases between. Data came from immunoSEQ multiplex PCR; TCRdb stores just in-frame clones and leaves some out. The table lists under 35,000 clones, with 1.8% in the top ten. Regarding the study as a whole: Biological reproducibility was not directly addressed, but technical replication error appeared minimal. The small number of patients limits these findings pending further validation.

Sequencing used CD4+ T cells from blood (PBMCs), obtained 24 months after the transplant. This TCR was sampled from a human patient who received a combined kidney and bone marrow transplant. T cells may partly derive from the graft donor. The J gene is TRBJ1-2, the V gene TRBV19; D ambiguous. The CDR3 DNA, read in part, is TGTGCCAGTAACAGAGTAGGGCCCGCTCATGGC. Protein: CASNRVGPAHG. The full CDR3 protein is CASNRVGPAHGYTF.